Listed below are T cell receptor beta chains from one sample, sequenced in a study of blood T cell repertoires in COVID-19. Profiled with immunoSEQ multiplex PCR; TCRdb holds only in-frame clones, not every one. This table holds about 280,000 clones, about 90% found once. Sequenced sample: peripheral blood. The receptor set was obtained from a woman younger than 45 who had recovered from COVID-19. Each CDR3 is given with its conserved first and last residue. D genes are given only for firm matches. Where a row states a size, it is once, few, many or the class of an expanded clone; other rows omit it.

TRBJ1-5	TRBD1	NA	TRBV28	CASKNRGLRVGNQPQHF	TGTGCCAGCAAAAACAGGGGCCTCAGGGTTGGCAATCAGCCCCAGCATTTT
TRBJ1-5	NA	NA	TRBV27	CASSLPLSVGGSQPQHF	TGTGCCAGCAGTTTACCCCTTAGTGTTGGGGGGAGTCAGCCCCAGCATTTT
TRBJ1-1	TRBD1	NA	TRBV5-4	CAWGWTGDAEAFF	TGTGCCTGGGGGTGGACAGGTGACGCTGAAGCTTTCTTT
TRBJ2-7	TRBD2	NA	TRBV5-4	CASSPLAGVVYEQYF	TGTGCCAGCAGCCCCTTAGCGGGAGTTGTGTACGAGCAGTACTTC
TRBJ2-2	TRBD2	few	TRBV5-1	CASRTAAAGSGELFF	TGCGCCAGCAGGACCGCGGCAGCGGGATCCGGGGAGCTGTTTTTT
TRBJ2-5	NA	NA	TRBV9	CASSLGGQPRETQYF	TGTGCCAGCAGCCTAGGGGGACAACCGAGAGAGACCCAGTACTTC
TRBJ2-5	NA	once	TRBV5-6	CASSLGVEETQYF	TGTGCCAGCAGCTTGGGAGTAGAAGAGACCCAGTACTTC
TRBJ2-5	TRBD1	NA	TRBV24-1	CATSDPGTGETQYF	TGTGCCACCAGTGACCCCGGGACAGGGGAGACCCAGTACTTC
TRBJ2-7	TRBD2	NA	TRBV4-3	CASSQVSGSSYEQYF	TGCGCCAGCAGCCAAGTCAGCGGGAGTTCCTACGAGCAGTACTTC
TRBJ2-1	TRBD2	once	TRBV7-2	CASSTPGLAGEISYNEQFF	TGTGCCAGCAGTACTCCGGGACTAGCGGGAGAAATTTCCTACAATGAGCAGTTCTTC
TRBJ2-7	NA	NA	TRBV5-4	CASSSRGTEQYF	TGTGCCAGCAGCTCCAGGGGAACGGAGCAGTACTTC
TRBJ2-7	NA	NA	TRBV27	CASSLWGLSYEQYF	TGTGCCAGCAGTTTATGGGGACTCTCCTACGAGCAGTACTTC
TRBJ2-2	NA	NA	TRBV5-1	CASSLALLTGELFF	TGCGCCAGCAGCTTGGCGTTGTTAACCGGGGAGCTGTTTTTT
TRBJ2-1	TRBD2	NA	TRBV6-6	CASRGTSGRAGEQFF	TGTGCCAGCAGGGGGACTAGCGGGAGGGCAGGTGAGCAGTTCTTC
TRBJ1-5	NA	NA	TRBV19	CASSIDGSRPQHF	TGTGCCAGTAGTATCGATGGTAGTCGGCCCCAGCATTTT
TRBJ1-1	NA	NA	TRBV3-1/TRBV3-2	CASGQGLSNTEAFF	TGTGCCAGCGGTCAGGGGCTATCGAACACTGAAGCTTTCTTT
TRBJ1-1	NA	NA	TRBV4-1	CASSQDRVNTEAFF	TGCGCCAGCAGCCAAGATCGGGTGAACACTGAAGCTTTCTTT
TRBJ2-7	TRBD1	NA	TRBV19	CASSGGQGRSYEQYF	TGTGCCAGTAGTGGCGGACAGGGGAGGTCCTACGAGCAGTACTTC
TRBJ1-6	NA	NA	TRBV5-4	CASSLDRQPLHF	TGTGCCAGCAGCTTGGACCGACAACCCCTCCACTTT
TRBJ1-4	NA	NA	TRBV4-1	CASSQITTNEKLFF	TGCGCCAGCAGCCAAATAACAACTAATGAAAAACTGTTTTTT
TRBJ1-1	TRBD1	NA	TRBV11-3	CASKGQGEAEAFF	TGTGCCAGTAAGGGACAGGGGGAAGCTGAAGCTTTCTTT
TRBJ2-5	NA	NA	TRBV21-1	CASRETRGQGETQYF	TGTGCCAGCAGGGAGACCAGGGGACAGGGAGAGACCCAGTACTTC
TRBJ1-1	NA	NA	TRBV5-6	CASSLGGSGRLNTEAFF	TGTGCCAGCAGCTTGGGGGGCTCCGGCCGGCTGAACACTGAAGCTTTCTTT
TRBJ1-1	NA	NA	TRBV7-4	CASSPTVRRSNTEAFF	TGTGCCAGCAGCCCAACGGTTCGGAGGTCGAACACTGAAGCTTTCTTT
TRBJ2-5	NA	once	TRBV7-2	CASSRGYQETQYF	TGTGCCAGCAGCCGCGGGTATCAAGAGACCCAGTACTTC
TRBJ1-5	TRBD1	NA	TRBV19	CASSIGDRGLNQPQHF	TGTGCCAGTAGTATAGGGGACAGGGGGTTAAATCAGCCCCAGCATTTT
TRBJ1-5	TRBD1	NA	TRBV6-2/TRBV6-3	CASSNWAGGFIDQPQHF	TGTGCCAGCAGTAACTGGGCAGGGGGCTTTATTGATCAGCCCCAGCATTTT
TRBJ2-2	TRBD1	NA	TRBV18	CASSPGQGATGELFF	TGTGCCAGCTCACCTGGACAGGGGGCGACCGGGGAGCTGTTTTTT
TRBJ1-1	NA	once	TRBV18	CASSPLGAVVGTEAFF	TGTGCCAGCTCACCCCTAGGGGCAGTGGTAGGGACTGAAGCTTTCTTT
TRBJ2-2	NA	few	TRBV25-1	CASDLGSGELFF	TGTGCCAGCGATCTGGGGAGCGGGGAGCTGTTTTTT
TRBJ1-2	NA	NA	TRBV27	CASSLGSNYGYTF	TGTGCCAGCAGTTTGGGCAGTAACTATGGCTACACCTTC
TRBJ1-1	NA	NA	TRBV11-2	CASSSMDSSDTEAFF	TGTGCCAGCAGCTCAATGGACAGTTCGGACACTGAAGCTTTCTTT
TRBJ2-1	NA	NA	TRBV20-1	CSAPGPNEQFF	TGCAGTGCCCCAGGCCCCAATGAGCAGTTCTTC
TRBJ2-5	TRBD1	once	TRBV3-1/TRBV3-2	CASNPGTVRRETQYF	TGTGCCAGCAACCCCGGGACAGTAAGGCGAGAGACCCAGTACTTC
TRBJ2-3	TRBD2	NA	TRBV4-1	CASSLPGLAGGIDTQYF	TGCGCCAGCAGCCTCCCGGGACTAGCGGGGGGGATAGATACGCAGTATTTT
TRBJ2-5	NA	NA	TRBV10-3	CAISSGPSGQETQYF	TGTGCCATCAGCTCCGGACCGTCAGGGCAAGAGACCCAGTACTTC
TRBJ1-5	NA	NA	TRBV2	CASRLPSGGGNQPQHF	TGTGCCAGCAGACTCCCGAGCGGCGGGGGAAATCAGCCCCAGCATTTT
TRBJ1-4	TRBD1	NA	TRBV13	CASSSRDRATTNEKLFF	TGTGCCAGCAGCTCACGGGACAGGGCGACGACTAATGAAAAACTGTTTTTT
TRBJ1-1	NA	NA	TRBV12-5	CASGLVTLSMMNTEAFF	TGTGCTAGTGGTTTGGTGACTCTTTCAATGATGAACACTGAAGCTTTCTTT
TRBJ1-1	NA	NA	TRBV9	CASSLYINTEAFF	TGTGCCAGCAGTCTGTACATCAACACTGAAGCTTTCTTT
TRBJ2-7	TRBD2	NA	TRBV5-3	CARSLGQGLAGGPTLTSYEQYF	TGTGCCAGAAGCTTGGGCCAGGGACTAGCGGGAGGACCTACCTTGACCTCCTACGAGCAGTACTTC